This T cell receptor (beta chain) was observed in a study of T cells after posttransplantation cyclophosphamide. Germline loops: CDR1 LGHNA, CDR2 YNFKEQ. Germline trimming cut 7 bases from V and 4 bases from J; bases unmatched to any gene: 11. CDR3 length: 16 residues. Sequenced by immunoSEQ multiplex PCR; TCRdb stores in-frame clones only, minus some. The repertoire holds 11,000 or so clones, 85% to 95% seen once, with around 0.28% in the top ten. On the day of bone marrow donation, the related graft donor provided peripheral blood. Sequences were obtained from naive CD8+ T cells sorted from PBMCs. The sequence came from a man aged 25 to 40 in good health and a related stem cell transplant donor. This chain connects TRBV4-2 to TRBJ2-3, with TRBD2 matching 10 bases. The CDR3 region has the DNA TGTGCCAGCACCACTGAGCGGGGGGGGATCGCAGATACGCAGTATTTT. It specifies CASTTERGGIADTQYF.